This T cell receptor (beta chain) came from a study of T cells in Graves' hyperthyroidism and ophthalmopathy. Study-level results: Among thyroid clonotypes expanded above 0.001, most also appeared in blood. For ophthalmopathy, model prediction preceded onset by a median approximately 6 months. Stable hyperthyroidism was separated from ophthalmopathy by a model based on 13 V-J features.

This clonotype was observed at least ten times. The antigen remains unidentified. It was RNA transcripts that yielded the amplified TCR beta CDR3 regions. HTBI primers were the set used in a first-round RT-PCR of the TCR CDR3. MiXCR, applied by TCRdb to the multiplex PCR reads, yields one record per CDR3 protein. The sample lists over 500,000 distinct CDR3 sequences; 40% to 55% were seen once. The germline CDR1 and CDR2 sequences are SGHTA and FQGNSA. The CDR3 sequence is 14 residues long. V shed 5 bases, J shed 5 bases, and the junction held 3 bases outside the gene matches. The diagnostic basis comprised clinical symptoms, serum thyroxine and TRAb, thyroid ultrasound and orbital computed tomography.

This clonotype originated in an adult woman with Graves' disease, either hyperthyroidism or ophthalmopathy (not recorded which). The rearrangement links TRBV7-2 to TRBJ2-7; 13 positions agree with TRBD2. Sequences were obtained from peripheral blood or thyroid tissue (not recorded which). The CDR3 region is CASSRGLAGNEQYF. CDR3 DNA sequence: TGTGCCAGCAGCCGGGGACTAGCGGGAAACGAGCAGTACTTC. The full variable domain, completed using reference TRBV7-2 and TRBJ2-7, is GAGVSQSPSNKVTEKGKDVELRCDPISGHTALYWYRQSLGQGLEFLIYFQGNSAPDKSGLPSDRFSAERTGGSVSTLTIQRTQQEDSAVYLCASSRGLAGNEQYFGPGTRLTVT.